The clone carrying this T cell receptor beta chain showed up just a few times. Its target is not known. TCRdb itself ran the reads through MiXCR, one entry per CDR3 protein. The sample has roughly 200,000 distinct CDR3 sequences, approximately 18% seen once; the top ten hold 20% to 25%. With V trimmed by 4 bases and J by 1 base, 5 bases remained unmatched. Germline-derived CDR1 and CDR2 are SGDLS and YYNGEE. The CDR3 is 15 residues long. These data come from a study of T cell repertoires in cytomegalovirus infection. Study in general: Indications came from public TCR beta signatures; they pointed to CMV infection and to a matching HLA type. Study-wide findings and caveats: Ex vivo, HLA-C-restricted CMV-specific TCR beta clonotypes prevailed over the rest of the response. Summed frequency of shared TCR beta families picked out CMV carriers who also had the relevant HLA.

The rearrangement links TRBV9 to TRBJ2-7, with 10 bases that match TRBD2. The specimen sequenced was CD8+ T cells from PBMCs. The clonotype was recovered from a human donor in good health (CMV status not recorded). Some clones in this sample may be carry-over from other donors' samples. CDR3 sequence (DNA): TGTGCCAGCAGCCCAGCGGGGGGGAGTTCCTACGAGCAGTACTTC. Its translation is CASSPAGGSSYEQYF. The full variable domain, in which reference TRBV9 and TRBJ2-7 provide the parts outside the CDR3, is DSGVTQTPKHLITATGQRVTLRCSPRSGDLSVYWYQQSLDQGLQFLIQYYNGEERAKGNILERFSAQQFPDLHSELNLSSLELGDSALYFCASSPAGGSSYEQYFGPGTRLTVT.